This T cell receptor (beta chain) was found in a study of T cells after posttransplantation cyclophosphamide. J was trimmed by 3 bases and V by 7 bases; bases with no gene match: 7. This CDR3 comprises 14 residues. CDR1 and CDR2 (germline): SQVTM, ANQGSEA. A note on this clone: Its specificity is unknown.

Sequenced by immunoSEQ multiplex PCR; TCRdb stores in-frame clones only, minus some. In the table there are about 16,000 clones, more than 75% of which are singletons. Methotrexate plus calcineurin inhibitor accompanied controls' myeloablative marrow transplants; sampling was 1 year later. Study-level findings and limits: Recipient CMV seropositivity and CMV reactivation strongly tracked TRB clonality. Later post-transplant blood repertoires were often dominated by donor CD8+ memory clones.

This receptor was identified in a male patient in his fifties who received an allogeneic stem cell transplant from an unrelated donor, was CMV-positive, and had chronic GVHD only. Some T cells may be graft donor cells. V usage is TRBV29-1 and J usage is TRBJ2-2; 8 nucleotides align to TRBD2. The sequences come from PBMCs, collected after an allogeneic stem cell transplant with a calcineurin inhibitor and methotrexate. CDR3 sequence (DNA): TGCAGCGCCCGGGAGGGGATGGACACCGGGGAGCTGTTTTTT. It is translated as CSAREGMDTGELFF.